One and the same sample provided the 4 T cell receptor beta chains below, sequenced in a study of blood T cells in healthy people across ages. Then a second PCR, running roughly 7 to 11 cycles, was carried out with a sample-barcoded 5' primer and a J-beta primer mix. TCRdb processed the 5' RACE reads anew with MiXCR; each CDR3 protein has one entry. The sample includes some 790,000 distinct CDR3 sequences, more than 25% seen only once; the top ten take around 16%. Sequenced material: blood. These receptors all come from a woman aged 80 or over in good health.

This clonotype was recorded many times. This chain uses TRBV5-5 with TRBJ2-7; the match to TRBD1 covers 9 bases. The V and J ends lost 4 bases and 3 bases, in that order; junction bases with no gene match: 11. This CDR3 comprises 16 residues. The germline V gene has CDR1 SGHKS and CDR2 YYEKEE (reference sequence). The CDR3 loop reads CASSRTGQGFLYEQYF. CDR3 in DNA: TGTGCCAGCAGCCGGACGGGACAGGGTTTCCTCTACGAGCAGTACTTC.

This clonotype appeared a few times. The chain recombines TRBV7-2 with TRBJ2-4; D possibly corresponds to TRBD1 (5 bases). This CDR3 region has 16 residues. CDR1 and CDR2 from the germline V gene are SGHTA and FQGNSA. V lost 0 bases and J lost 0, with 9 bases in between. The CDR3 nucleotides are TGTGCCAGCAGCTTAGCGGAGACAGCAGCCAAAAACATTCAGTACTTC. Amino acid sequence: CASSLAETAAKNIQYF. The full variable domain, rest sourced from reference TRBV7-2 and TRBJ2-4, is GAGVSQSPSNKVTEKGKDVELRCDPISGHTALYWYRQSLGQGLEFLIYFQGNSAPDKSGLPSDRFSAERTGGSVSTLTIQRTQQEDSAVYLCASSLAETAAKNIQYFGAGTRLSVL.

This clonotype was found many times. The chain recombines TRBV29-1 with TRBJ2-3; 14 positions match TRBD2. The germline V gene has CDR1 SQVTM and CDR2 ANQGSEA. The CDR3 sequence is 16 residues long. V gave up 5 bases and J gave up 6 bases; unmatched junction bases: 10. In DNA form, the CDR3 reads TGCAGCGTTCACCCCTCGACTAGCGGGGGGGCGGATACGCAGTATTTT. The encoded protein is CSVHPSTSGGADTQYF.

The table lists this clonotype with a few counts. A read error may explain this, as a much larger clone is one base away. The chain has TRBV20-1 and TRBJ2-1, with D possibly matching TRBD1 (5 bases). The DNA end favors TRBJ2-7, so the J call may be wrong. The CDR3 contains 17 residues. Germline V gene lookup returns CDR1 DFQATT and CDR2 SNEGSKA (reference sequence). The CDR3 sequence is CSASKRGRVLNYNEQYF. CDR3 DNA sequence: TGCAGTGCCTCAAAAAGGGGTCGGGTTCTAAACTACAATGAGCAGTACTTC.